This T cell receptor beta chain was obtained from a study of blood T cells in healthy people across ages. The CDR3 has 16 residues. V gave up 6 bases and J gave up 4 bases; unmatched junction bases: 9. Germline CDR1 MNHNS, CDR2 SASEGT. With a J-beta primer mix and a sample-barcoded 5' primer, a second PCR ran roughly 6 to 11 cycles. Using its own MiXCR run on the 5' RACE reads, TCRdb lists one record per CDR3 protein. This sample yields roughly 800,000 distinct CDR3 sequences, of which around 25% are seen a single time; more than 3% belongs to the top ten. This sample also belongs to another study, concerning T cells of mothers and their children. That paper states: Pairs that are related and pairs that are unrelated have TCR recombination output shaped similarly by thymic selection.

The gene calls are TRBV6-1 and TRBJ2-1, with 10 bases identical to TRBD2. This clonotype originated in a boy younger than 18 in good health. Specimen: blood. In DNA form, the CDR3 reads TGTGCCAGCAGCCCTGGGACTAGCGCAAGATACAATGAGCAGTTCTTC. Translating it yields CASSPGTSARYNEQFF.